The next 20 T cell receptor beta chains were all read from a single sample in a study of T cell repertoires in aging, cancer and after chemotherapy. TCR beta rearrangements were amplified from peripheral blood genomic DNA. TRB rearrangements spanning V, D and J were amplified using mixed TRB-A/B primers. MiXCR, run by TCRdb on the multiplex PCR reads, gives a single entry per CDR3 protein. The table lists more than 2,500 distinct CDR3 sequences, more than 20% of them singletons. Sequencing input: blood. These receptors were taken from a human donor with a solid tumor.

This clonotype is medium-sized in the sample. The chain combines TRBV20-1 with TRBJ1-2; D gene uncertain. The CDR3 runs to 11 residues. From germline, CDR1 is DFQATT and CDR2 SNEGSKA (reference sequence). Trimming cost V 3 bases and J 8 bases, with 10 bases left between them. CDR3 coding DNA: TGCAGTGCTAGGGTAGATTCGGGCTACACCTTC. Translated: CSARVDSGYTF.

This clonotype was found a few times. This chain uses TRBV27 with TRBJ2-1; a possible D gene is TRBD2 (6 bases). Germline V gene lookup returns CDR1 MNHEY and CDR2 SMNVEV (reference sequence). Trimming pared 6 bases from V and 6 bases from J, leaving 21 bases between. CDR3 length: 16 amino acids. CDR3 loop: CASSPLGGFLANEQFF. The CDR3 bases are TGTGCCAGCAGCCCCCTTGGAGGGTTTTTGGCCAATGAGCAGTTCTTC.

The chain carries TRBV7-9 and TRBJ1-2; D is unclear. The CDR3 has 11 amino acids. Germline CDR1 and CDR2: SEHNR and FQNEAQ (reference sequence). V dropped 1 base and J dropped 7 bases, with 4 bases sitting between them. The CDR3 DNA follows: TGTGCCAGCAGCTTAGAAGGTGGCTACACCTTC. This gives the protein CASSLEGGYTF.

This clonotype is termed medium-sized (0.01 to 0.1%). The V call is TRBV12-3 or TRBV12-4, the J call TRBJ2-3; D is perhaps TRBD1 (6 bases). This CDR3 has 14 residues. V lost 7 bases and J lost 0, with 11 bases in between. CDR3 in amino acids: CASTLGHSTDTQYF. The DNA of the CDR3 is TGTGCCAGCACATTGGGACATAGCACAGATACGCAGTATTTT.

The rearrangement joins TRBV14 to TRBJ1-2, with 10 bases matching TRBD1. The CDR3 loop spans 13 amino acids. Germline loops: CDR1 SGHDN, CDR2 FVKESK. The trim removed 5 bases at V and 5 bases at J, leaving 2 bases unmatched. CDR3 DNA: TGTGCCAGCAGCACGGGACAGGGGTATGGCTACACCTTC. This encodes CASSTGQGYGYTF.

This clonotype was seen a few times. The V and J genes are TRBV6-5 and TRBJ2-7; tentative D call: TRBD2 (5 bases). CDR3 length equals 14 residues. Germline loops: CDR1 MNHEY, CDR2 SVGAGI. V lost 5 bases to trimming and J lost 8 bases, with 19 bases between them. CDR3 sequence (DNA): TGTGCCAGCAGTGAACGTGGTGGAGGTTTAAAGCAGTACTTC. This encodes CASSERGGGLKQYF.

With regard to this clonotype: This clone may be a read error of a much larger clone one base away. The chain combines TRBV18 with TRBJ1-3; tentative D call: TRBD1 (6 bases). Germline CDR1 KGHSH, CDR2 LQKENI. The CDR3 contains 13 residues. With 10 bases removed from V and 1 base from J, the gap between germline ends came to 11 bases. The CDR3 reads CANTTGSGNTIYF. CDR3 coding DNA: TGTGCCAACACCACAGGGTCTGGAAACACCATATATTTT.

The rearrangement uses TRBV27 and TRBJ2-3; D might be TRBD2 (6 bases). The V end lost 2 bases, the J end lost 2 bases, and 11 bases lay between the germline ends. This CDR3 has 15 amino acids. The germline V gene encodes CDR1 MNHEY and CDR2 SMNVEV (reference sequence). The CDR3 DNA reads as TGTGCCAGCAGTTTAGCGGGGCTCTACACAGATACGCAGTATTTT. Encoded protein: CASSLAGLYTDTQYF.

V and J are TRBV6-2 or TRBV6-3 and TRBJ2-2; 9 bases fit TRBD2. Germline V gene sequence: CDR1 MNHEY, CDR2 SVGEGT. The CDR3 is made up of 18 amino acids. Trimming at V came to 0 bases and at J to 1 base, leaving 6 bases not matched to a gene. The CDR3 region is CASSYSPSGDMNTGELFF. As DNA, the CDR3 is TGTGCCAGCAGTTACTCACCTAGCGGGGACATGAACACCGGGGAGCTGTTTTTT.

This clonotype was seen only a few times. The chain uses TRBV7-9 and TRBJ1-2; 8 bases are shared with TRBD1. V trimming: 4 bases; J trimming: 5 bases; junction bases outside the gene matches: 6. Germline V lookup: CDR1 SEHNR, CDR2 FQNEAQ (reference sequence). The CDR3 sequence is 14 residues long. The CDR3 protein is CASSSSGTGYGYTF. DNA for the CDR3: TGTGCCAGCAGCTCATCCGGGACAGGTTATGGCTACACCTTC.

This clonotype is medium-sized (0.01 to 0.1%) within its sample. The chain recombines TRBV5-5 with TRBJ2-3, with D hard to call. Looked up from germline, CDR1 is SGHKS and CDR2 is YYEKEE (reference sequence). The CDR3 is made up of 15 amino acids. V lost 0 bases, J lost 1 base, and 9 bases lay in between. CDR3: CASSLDGRRTDTQYF. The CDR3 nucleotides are TGTGCCAGCAGCTTGGACGGCAGACGCACAGATACGCAGTATTTT.

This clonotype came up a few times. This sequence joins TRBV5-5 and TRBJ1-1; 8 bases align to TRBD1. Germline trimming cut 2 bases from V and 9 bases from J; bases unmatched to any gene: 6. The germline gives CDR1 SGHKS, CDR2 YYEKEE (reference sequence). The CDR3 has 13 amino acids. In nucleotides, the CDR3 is TGTGCCAGCAGCTTTGTGGACAGGGTTAAAGCTTTCTTT. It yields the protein CASSFVDRVKAFF.

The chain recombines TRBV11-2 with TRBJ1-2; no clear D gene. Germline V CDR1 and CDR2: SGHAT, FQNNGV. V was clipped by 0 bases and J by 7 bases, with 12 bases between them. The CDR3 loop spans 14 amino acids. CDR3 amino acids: CASSLEGIGSGYTF. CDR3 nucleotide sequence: TGTGCCAGCAGCTTAGAGGGGATTGGTAGTGGCTACACCTTC.

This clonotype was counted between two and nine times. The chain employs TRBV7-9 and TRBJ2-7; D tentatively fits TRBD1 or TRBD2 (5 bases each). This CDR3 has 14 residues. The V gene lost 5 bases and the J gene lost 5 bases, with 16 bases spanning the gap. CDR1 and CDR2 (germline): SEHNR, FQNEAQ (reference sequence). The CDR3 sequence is CASSRAHGTDEQYF. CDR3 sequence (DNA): TGTGCCAGCAGCCGGGCCCACGGGACGGACGAGCAGTACTTC.

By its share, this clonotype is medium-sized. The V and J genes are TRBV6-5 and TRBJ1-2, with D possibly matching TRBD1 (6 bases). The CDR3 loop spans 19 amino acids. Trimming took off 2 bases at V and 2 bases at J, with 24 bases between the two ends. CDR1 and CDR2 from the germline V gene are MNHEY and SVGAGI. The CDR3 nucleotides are TGTGCCAGCAGTTACGGACCTCGGGACACCACCCCCTGGAACTATGGCTACACCTTC. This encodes CASSYGPRDTTPWNYGYTF.

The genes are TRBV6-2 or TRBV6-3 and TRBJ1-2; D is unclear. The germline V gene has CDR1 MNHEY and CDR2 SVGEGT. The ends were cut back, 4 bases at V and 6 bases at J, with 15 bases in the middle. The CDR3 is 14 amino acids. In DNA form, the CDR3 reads TGTGCCAGCAGTTTTGATGGCCTGCTTGATGGCTACACCTTC. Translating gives CASSFDGLLDGYTF.

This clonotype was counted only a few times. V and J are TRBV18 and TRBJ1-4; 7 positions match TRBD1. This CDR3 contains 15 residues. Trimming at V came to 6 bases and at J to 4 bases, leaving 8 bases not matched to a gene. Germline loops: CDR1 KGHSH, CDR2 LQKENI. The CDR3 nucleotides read TGTGCCAGCTCCCCCAGGGGACAGAATAATGAAAAACTGTTTTTT. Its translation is CASSPRGQNNEKLFF.

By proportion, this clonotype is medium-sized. The CDR3 nucleotides read TGTGCCAGCACGGGTACAGTGGGCGAGCAGTACTTC. Residues: CASTGTVGEQYF. The gene calls are TRBV6-1 and TRBJ2-7; D is ambiguous. The CDR3 runs to 12 residues. Trimming took 7 bases from V and 6 from J, leaving 13 bases between them. CDR1 and CDR2 (germline): MNHNS, SASEGT.

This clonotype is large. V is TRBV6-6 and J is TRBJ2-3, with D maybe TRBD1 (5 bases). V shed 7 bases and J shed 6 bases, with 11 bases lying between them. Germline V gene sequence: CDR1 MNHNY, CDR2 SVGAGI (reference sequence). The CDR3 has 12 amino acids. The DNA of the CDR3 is TGTGCCAGCAAGAAGGGGATGGATACGCAGTATTTT. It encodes CASKKGMDTQYF.

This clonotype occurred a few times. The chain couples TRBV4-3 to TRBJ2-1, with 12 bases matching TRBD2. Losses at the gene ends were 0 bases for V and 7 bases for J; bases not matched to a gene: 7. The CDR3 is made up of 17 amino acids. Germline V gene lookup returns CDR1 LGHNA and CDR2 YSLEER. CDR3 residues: CASSQDPSGGAMNEQFF. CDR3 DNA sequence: TGCGCCAGCAGCCAAGACCCTAGCGGGGGGGCCATGAATGAGCAGTTCTTC.